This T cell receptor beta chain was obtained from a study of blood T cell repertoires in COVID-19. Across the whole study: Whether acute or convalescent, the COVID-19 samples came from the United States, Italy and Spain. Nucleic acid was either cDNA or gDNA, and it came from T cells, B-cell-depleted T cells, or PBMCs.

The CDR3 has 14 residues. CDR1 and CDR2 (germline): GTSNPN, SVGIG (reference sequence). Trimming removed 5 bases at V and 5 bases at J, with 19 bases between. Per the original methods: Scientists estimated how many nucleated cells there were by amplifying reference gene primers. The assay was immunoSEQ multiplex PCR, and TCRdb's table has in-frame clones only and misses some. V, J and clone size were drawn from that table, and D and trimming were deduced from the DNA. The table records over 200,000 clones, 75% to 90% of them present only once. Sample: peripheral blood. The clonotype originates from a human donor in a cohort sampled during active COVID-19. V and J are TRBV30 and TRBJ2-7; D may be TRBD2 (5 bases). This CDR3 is CAWALGGSNDEQYF. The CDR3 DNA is TGTGCCTGGGCCCTAGGCGGGTCGAACGACGAGCAGTACTTC. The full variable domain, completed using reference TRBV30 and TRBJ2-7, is SQTIHQWPATLVQPVGSPLSLECTVEGTSNPNLYWYRQAAGRGLQLLFYSVGIGQISSEVPQNLSASRPQDRQFILSSKKLLLSDSGFYLCAWALGGSNDEQYFGPGTRLTVT.